These 24 T cell receptor beta chains were all obtained from the same sample, sequenced in a study of blood T cell repertoires in COVID-19. The data were produced by immunoSEQ multiplex PCR, yet TCRdb's version contains in-frame clones alone and is incomplete. This sample yields fewer than 400,000 clones, of which just under 90% are seen a single time; roughly 1.9% belongs to the top ten. The sequencing input was peripheral blood. Receptors originate from a woman aged 25 to 39 with COVID-19, enrolled during active disease.

This sequence joins TRBV2 and TRBJ1-2; 7 nucleotides line up with TRBD1. Trimming took 6 bases from V and 1 from J; bases not matched to a gene: 8. The germline gives CDR1 SNHLY, CDR2 FYNNEI. The CDR3 extends over 15 amino acids. CDR3 protein: CASSDPGQLNYGYTF. The DNA of the CDR3 is TGTGCCAGCAGCGATCCGGGACAGCTTAACTATGGCTACACCTTC.

The V gene is TRBV5-8, the J gene TRBJ1-1; TRBD1 aligns across 9 bases. The CDR3 extends over 18 amino acids. The J segment lost 0 bases and the V segment lost 4 bases, leaving 13 bases of the junction unmatched. CDR1 and CDR2 (germline): SGHTS, YDEGEE. The CDR3 DNA is TGTGCCAGCAGCCGCATGGACAGGGGAACTTTTATGAACACTGAAGCTTTCTTT. Protein sequence: CASSRMDRGTFMNTEAFF. The whole variable domain, filled in from reference TRBV5-8 and TRBJ1-1, reads EAGVTQSPTHLIKTRGQQATLRCSPISGHTSVYWYQQALGLGLQFLLWYDEGEERNRGNFPPRFSGRQFPNYSSELNVNALELEDSALYLCASSRMDRGTFMNTEAFFGQGTRLTVV.

This sequence joins TRBV5-1 and TRBJ2-1; possible D gene TRBD2, 5 bases. There are 13 residues in the CDR3. Trimming left V 7 bases short and J 8 bases short, with 16 bases between. Germline V gives CDR1 SGHRS, CDR2 YFSETQ. The CDR3 bases are TGCGCCAGCGCTGTTGGTGCGAGGGATGAGCAGTTCTTC. Its protein product is CASAVGARDEQFF. The full variable domain, completed using reference TRBV5-1 and TRBJ2-1, is KAGVTQTPRYLIKTRGQQVTLSCSPISGHRSVSWYQQTPGQGLQFLFEYFSETQRNKGNFPGRFSGRQFSNSRSEMNVSTLELGDSALYLCASAVGARDEQFFGPGTRLTVL.

This rearrangement joins TRBV7-2 to TRBJ2-5; 10 positions agree with TRBD1. V shed 1 base and J 4 bases; nucleotides not matched to a gene: 3. Germline CDR1 SGHTA, CDR2 FQGNSA. CDR3 length: 15 amino acids. The CDR3 DNA is TGTGCCAGCAGCTTAGTTAGGACAGGGGGAGAGACCCAGTACTTC. Protein product: CASSLVRTGGETQYF. Using reference TRBV7-2 and TRBJ2-5 for the parts outside the CDR3, the full variable domain is GAGVSQSPSNKVTEKGKDVELRCDPISGHTALYWYRQSLGQGLEFLIYFQGNSAPDKSGLPSDRFSAERTGGSVSTLTIQRTQQEDSAVYLCASSLVRTGGETQYFGPGTRLLVL.

This chain links TRBV12-3 or TRBV12-4 with TRBJ2-5, with D hard to call. Trimming shortened V by 2 bases and J by 7 bases, and 5 bases separated the two germline ends. CDR3 length: 11 amino acids. The DNA for the CDR3 is TGTGCCAGCAGTTTAAGAGGGACCCAGTACTTC. This sequence encodes CASSLRGTQYF.

V and J are TRBV19 and TRBJ2-4, with 11 positions matching TRBD1. There are 16 residues in the CDR3. The J segment lost 3 bases and the V segment lost 6 bases, leaving 7 bases of the junction unmatched. CDR1 is LNHDA and CDR2 is SQIVND in the germline V gene (reference sequence). For the CDR3, the DNA is TGTGCCAGTAGGCCCGGGACAGGGGGTGGCAAAAACATTCAGTACTTC. Translation gives CASRPGTGGGKNIQYF.

This sequence joins TRBV6-2 or TRBV6-3 and TRBJ2-1; maybe TRBD2 (6 bases). With 1 base removed from V and 5 bases from J, the gap between germline ends came to 12 bases. The CDR3 length is 15 residues. Germline V gives CDR1 MNHEY, CDR2 SVGEGT. The CDR3 protein is CASSYYRAGHNEQFF. In nucleotides, the CDR3 is TGTGCCAGCAGTTACTATCGTGCGGGACACAATGAGCAGTTCTTC.

The rearrangement joins TRBV7-6 to TRBJ1-5; D gene uncertain. Germline lookup yields CDR1 SGHVS and CDR2 FNYEAQ. Between the trimmed V and J ends, which lost 0 bases and 4 bases, there was a span of 4 bases. The CDR3 is made up of 13 amino acids. In DNA form, the CDR3 reads TGTGCCAGCAGCTTAGCGGAGAATCAGCCCCAGCATTTT. This translates into CASSLAENQPQHF. Looking up the rest from reference TRBV7-6 and TRBJ1-5 gives the full variable domain: GAGVSQSPRYKVTKRGQDVALRCDPISGHVSLYWYRQALGQGPEFLTYFNYEAQQDKSGLPNDRFSAERPEGSISTLTIQRTEQRDSAMYRCASSLAENQPQHFGDGTRLSIL.

The chain is built from TRBV2 and TRBJ1-1; 8 nucleotides match TRBD1. Germline CDR1 SNHLY, CDR2 FYNNEI. This CDR3 spans 18 amino acids. Trimming took 1 base from V and 4 from J; bases not matched to a gene: 14. The CDR3 nucleotides read TGTGCCAGCAGTGAAGACCGACAGGGGATGGCCTGGACCACTGAAGCTTTCTTT. This sequence encodes CASSEDRQGMAWTTEAFF. Full variable domain (rest looked up from reference TRBV2 and TRBJ1-1): EPEVTQTPSHQVTQMGQEVILRCVPISNHLYFYWYRQILGQKVEFLVSFYNNEISEKSEIFDDQFSVERPDGSNFTLKIRSTKLEDSAMYFCASSEDRQGMAWTTEAFFGQGTRLTVV.

CDR3 nucleotide sequence: TGTGCCAGCAGCCCCACCCGGACTTTGCAAGAGACCCAGTACTTC. Translating gives CASSPTRTLQETQYF. The rearrangement joins TRBV3-1 (or the pseudogene TRBV3-2) to TRBJ2-5; D is perhaps TRBD2 (5 bases). The germline CDR1 and CDR2 sequences are LGHDT and YNNKEL (reference sequence). Trimming shortened V by 4 bases and J by 2 bases, and 14 bases separated the two germline ends. CDR3 length: 15 amino acids.

The V gene is TRBV27, the J gene TRBJ2-6, with 8 bases aligning to TRBD2. The trim removed 2 bases at V and 2 bases at J, leaving 5 bases unmatched. The CDR3 is made up of 17 amino acids. Germline CDR1 is MNHEY and CDR2 is SMNVEV (reference sequence). DNA of the CDR3: TGTGCCAGCAGTTTAAGAGCGGGGGCCGCTGGGGCCAACGTCCTGACTTTC. This translates into CASSLRAGAAGANVLTF.

This clone was detected only once. This CDR3 reads CASRPTGEGYTIYF. The CDR3 coding sequence is TGCGCCAGCAGACCGACAGGGGAAGGATACACCATATATTTT. This sequence joins TRBV5-1 and TRBJ1-3, with 8 bases fitting TRBD1. Germline V gives CDR1 SGHRS, CDR2 YFSETQ. The trim removed 5 bases at V and 8 bases at J, leaving 9 bases unmatched. This CDR3 is 14 amino acids long. The full variable domain, its missing parts supplied by reference TRBV5-1 and TRBJ1-3, is KAGVTQTPRYLIKTRGQQVTLSCSPISGHRSVSWYQQTPGQGLQFLFEYFSETQRNKGNFPGRFSGRQFSNSRSEMNVSTLELGDSALYLCASRPTGEGYTIYFGEGSWLTVV.

The genes are TRBV5-1 and TRBJ2-5; 8 bases match TRBD1. The CDR3 covers 15 residues. The germline CDR1 and CDR2 sequences are SGHRS and YFSETQ. Trimming removed 1 base from V and 5 bases from J; junction bases left unmatched: 7. The DNA of the CDR3 is TGCGCCAGCAGCTTGACAGGGGGAGTAAGGGAGACCCAGTACTTC. Translating it yields CASSLTGGVRETQYF. Looking up the rest from reference TRBV5-1 and TRBJ2-5 gives the full variable domain: KAGVTQTPRYLIKTRGQQVTLSCSPISGHRSVSWYQQTPGQGLQFLFEYFSETQRNKGNFPGRFSGRQFSNSRSEMNVSTLELGDSALYLCASSLTGGVRETQYFGPGTRLLVL.

The chain uses TRBV4-2 and TRBJ2-5; D ambiguous. CDR3 size: 14 residues. Germline values: CDR1 LGHNA, CDR2 YNFKEQ. The ends were cut back, 1 base at V and 5 bases at J, with 11 bases in the middle. In DNA form, the CDR3 reads TGTGCCAGCAGCCAAGTTGCAGTCGGGGAGACCCAGTACTTC. Translating gives CASSQVAVGETQYF.

CDR3 bases: TGTGCCACCAGCGTAAGGGGTGACGGACTATATGGCTACACCTTC. This translates into CATSVRGDGLYGYTF. The chain joins TRBV15 to TRBJ1-2, with a weak D call TRBD1 (5 bases). Germline V gives CDR1 LNHNV, CDR2 YYDKDF (reference sequence). CDR3 length equals 15 residues. Trimming cost V 5 bases and J 5 bases, with 18 bases left between them.

This clone occurred a few times. The genes are TRBV4-1 and TRBJ1-5, with D maybe TRBD1 (5 bases). Trimming left V 2 bases short and J 2 bases short, with 10 bases between. The CDR3 has 15 residues. In germline, CDR1 is MGHRA, CDR2 YSYEKL. CDR3 loop: CASSQQGGGNQPQHF. The CDR3 DNA reads TGCGCCAGCAGCCAACAGGGAGGTGGCAATCAGCCCCAGCATTTT.

The chain carries TRBV7-9 and TRBJ2-5, with a tentative D call TRBD2 (6 bases). Germline CDR1 and CDR2: SEHNR and FQNEAQ (reference sequence). The CDR3 is 16 residues long. Trimming shortened V by 3 bases and J by 3 bases, and 17 bases separated the two germline ends. Here the CDR3 reads CASSFSRSGRKETQYF. In DNA, the CDR3 is TGTGCCAGCAGCTTTTCAAGGTCAGGGAGGAAAGAGACCCAGTACTTC.

This chain uses TRBV19 with TRBJ1-2; 8 nucleotides agree with TRBD1. After removal of 6 bases from V and 0 bases from J, the junction contained 9 bases not matched to a gene. The CDR3 spans 16 residues. Germline loops: CDR1 LNHDA, CDR2 SQIVND (reference sequence). The CDR3 nucleotides are TGTGCCAGTAGACTGGACAGGGAATATCCTAACTATGGCTACACCTTC. As protein: CASRLDREYPNYGYTF.

The CDR3 reads CASSPQTGEEKLFF. CDR3 nucleotides: TGTGCCAGCAGCCCCCAAACGGGGGAAGAAAAACTGTTTTTT. The chain links TRBV2 to TRBJ1-4; possible D gene TRBD1, 5 bases. Germline CDR1 reads SNHLY; CDR2 reads FYNNEI. Trimming took off 6 bases at V and 8 bases at J, with 16 bases between the two ends. This CDR3 has 14 amino acids. Complete variable domain (other parts from reference TRBV2 and TRBJ1-4): EPEVTQTPSHQVTQMGQEVILRCVPISNHLYFYWYRQILGQKVEFLVSFYNNEISEKSEIFDDQFSVERPDGSNFTLKIRSTKLEDSAMYFCASSPQTGEEKLFFGSGTQLSVL.

The rearrangement links TRBV5-1 to TRBJ2-1; 9 nucleotides agree with TRBD1. Germline values: CDR1 SGHRS, CDR2 YFSETQ. V lost 4 bases to trimming and J lost 6 bases; unmatched junction nucleotides: 11. The CDR3 consists of 16 residues. The DNA of the CDR3 is TGCGCCAGCAGCCCAGGTTACAGGGGGCCTGGCAATGAGCAGTTCTTC. Protein sequence: CASSPGYRGPGNEQFF.

Regarding this clone: The same CDR3 also results from other DNA sequences found in this sample. The chain has TRBV3-1 (or the pseudogene TRBV3-2) and TRBJ2-7; D is uncertain. CDR1 and CDR2 from the germline V gene are LGHDT and YNNKEL (reference sequence). V lost 1 base and J 5 bases, leaving 6 bases between the germline ends. The CDR3 spans 12 residues. The CDR3 DNA is TGTGCCAGCAGCCAAGTTCAGGACGAGCAGTACTTC. Residues: CASSQVQDEQYF.

V is TRBV5-1 and J is TRBJ2-1; D is possibly TRBD1 (5 bases). Trimming removed 0 bases at V and 5 bases at J, with 9 bases between. The germline V gene encodes CDR1 SGHRS and CDR2 YFSETQ. The CDR3 has 14 amino acids. The CDR3 reads CASSLAGLNNEQFF. In DNA, the CDR3 is TGCGCCAGCAGCTTGGCAGGGCTGAACAATGAGCAGTTCTTC.

J is TRBJ1-2 and V is TRBV7-8, with 9 nucleotides matching TRBD1. This CDR3 is 14 amino acids long. Germline V gene lookup returns CDR1 SGHVS and CDR2 FQNEAQ. Unmatched junction bases numbered 9, after V lost 5 bases and J lost 8 bases. CDR3: CASSRDRGVGGYTF. In DNA form, the CDR3 reads TGTGCCAGCAGCCGAGACAGGGGGGTGGGAGGCTACACCTTC.

The CDR3 protein is CASRGQSNQPQHF. For the CDR3, the DNA is TGTGCCAGCAGGGGACAGAGCAATCAGCCCCAGCATTTT. The rearrangement uses TRBV6-6 and TRBJ1-5; 7 bases are a match to TRBD1. This CDR3 region has 13 residues. The junction had 0 bases not matched to a gene; V was cut back by 6 bases and J by 1 base. From germline, CDR1 is MNHNY and CDR2 SVGAGI (reference sequence).